This T cell receptor beta chain was documented in a study of blood T cells in healthy people across ages. The authors ran a second PCR of about 6 to 11 cycles using a sample-barcoded 5' primer and a J-beta primer mix. TCRdb ran MiXCR on the 5' RACE reads and lists one entry per CDR3 protein. Of roughly 800,000 distinct CDR3 sequences listed, 20% to 30% were seen once; the top ten hold 2.5% to 3.5%. CDR3 length: 19 residues. Per the germline V gene, CDR1 is MDHEN and CDR2 is SYDVKM. V was shortened by 6 bases and J by 1 base, with 25 bases between the two germline ends. Donors were healthy Caucasian individuals from Russia aged roughly 6 to 90. PBMCs, at least 6 million per sample, were isolated. The sample was also reused in another study, on T cells of mothers and their children. That source notes: The TCR beta CDR3 read count exceeded 8.5 million for each mother and was around 3.1 million for each child.

The chain has TRBV28 and TRBJ1-5; D gene uncertain. Material for sequencing was blood. This receptor was taken from a boy aged 5-17 years in good health. The CDR3 DNA reads as TGTGCCAGCAGCAAACCGAACCTCTCCCCTGGTTGGAGCAATCAGCCCCAGCATTTT. Translation gives CASSKPNLSPGWSNQPQHF.